Reported below is one T cell receptor (beta chain). Antigen: not known. This CDR3 region has 15 residues. V dropped 2 bases and J dropped 0 bases, with 8 bases sitting between them. Germline CDR1 reads MGHDK; CDR2 reads SYGVNS. The data derive from a study of cytomegalovirus exposure and HLA in healthy donors. General study findings and limits: Cytomegalovirus-associated TCR beta chains were listed, numbering 150 to 200.

With 60 Vbeta and 13 Jbeta primers, the PCR was carried out. In the source study's methods: Unique TCR beta chains numbered about 72 million in a later analysis, with roughly 9.9 million shared. Libraries were prepared by immunoSEQ multiplex PCR; TCRdb keeps only in-frame clonotypes and omits some of them. The DNA was the basis for D and trimming; V, J and clone size are from that table. The profile covers around 150,000 clones, with 79% appearing a single time and 3.5% taken by the ten largest. The chain links TRBV25-1 to TRBJ1-3, with unresolved D. Sample: PBMCs. This receptor was identified in a human donor in good health. The CDR3 sequence: CASSEPAVSGNTIYF. CDR3 nucleotide sequence: TGTGCCAGCAGTGAACCGGCGGTCTCTGGAAACACCATATATTTT. Full variable domain (missing parts from reference TRBV25-1 and TRBJ1-3): EADIYQTPRYLVIGTGKKITLECSQTMGHDKMYWYQQDPGMELHLIHYSYGVNSTEKGDLSSESTVSRIRTEHFPLTLESARPSHTSQYLCASSEPAVSGNTIYFGEGSWLTVV.